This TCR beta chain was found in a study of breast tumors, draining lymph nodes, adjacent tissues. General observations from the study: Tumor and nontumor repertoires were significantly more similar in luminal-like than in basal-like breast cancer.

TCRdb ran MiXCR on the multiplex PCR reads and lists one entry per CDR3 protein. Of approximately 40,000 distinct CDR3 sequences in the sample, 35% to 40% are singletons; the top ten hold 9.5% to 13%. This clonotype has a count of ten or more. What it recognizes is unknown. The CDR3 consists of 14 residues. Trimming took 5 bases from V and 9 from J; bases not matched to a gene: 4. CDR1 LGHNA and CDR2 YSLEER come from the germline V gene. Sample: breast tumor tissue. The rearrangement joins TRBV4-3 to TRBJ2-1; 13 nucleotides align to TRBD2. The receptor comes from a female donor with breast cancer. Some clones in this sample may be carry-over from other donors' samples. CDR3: CASSTSGRAFEQFF. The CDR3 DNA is TGCGCCAGCAGCACTAGCGGGAGGGCCTTTGAGCAGTTCTTC.